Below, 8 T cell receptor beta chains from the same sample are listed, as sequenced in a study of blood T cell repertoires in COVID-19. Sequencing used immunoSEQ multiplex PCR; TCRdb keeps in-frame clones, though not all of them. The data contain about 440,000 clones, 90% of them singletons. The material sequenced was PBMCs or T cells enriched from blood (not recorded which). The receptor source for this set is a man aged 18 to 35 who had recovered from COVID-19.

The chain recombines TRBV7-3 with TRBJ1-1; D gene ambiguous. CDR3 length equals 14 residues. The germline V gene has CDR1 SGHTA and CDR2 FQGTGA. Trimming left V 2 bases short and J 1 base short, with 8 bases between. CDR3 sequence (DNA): TGTGCCAGCAGCTTATCACGGGAGAACACTGAAGCTTTCTTT. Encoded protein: CASSLSRENTEAFF.

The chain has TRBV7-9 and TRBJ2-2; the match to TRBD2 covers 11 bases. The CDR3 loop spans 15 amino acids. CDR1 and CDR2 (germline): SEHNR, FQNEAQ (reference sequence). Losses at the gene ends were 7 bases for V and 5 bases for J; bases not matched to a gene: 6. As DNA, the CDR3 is TGTGCCAGCAAGCTGGGGACTAGCGGAACCGGGGAGCTGTTTTTT. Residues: CASKLGTSGTGELFF.

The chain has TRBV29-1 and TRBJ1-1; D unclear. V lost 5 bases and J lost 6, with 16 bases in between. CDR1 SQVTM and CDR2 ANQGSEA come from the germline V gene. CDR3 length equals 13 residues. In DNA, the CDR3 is TGCAGCGTTACACAGAGCCTCATCGCTGAAGCTTTCTTT. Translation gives CSVTQSLIAEAFF.

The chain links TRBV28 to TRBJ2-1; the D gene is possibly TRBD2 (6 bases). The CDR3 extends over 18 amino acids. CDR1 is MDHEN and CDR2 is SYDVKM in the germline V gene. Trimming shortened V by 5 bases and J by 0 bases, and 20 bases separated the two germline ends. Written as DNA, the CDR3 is TGTGCCAGCAGTCCTCCTTGGGCCCGACTAGACTCCTACAATGAGCAGTTCTTC. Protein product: CASSPPWARLDSYNEQFF.

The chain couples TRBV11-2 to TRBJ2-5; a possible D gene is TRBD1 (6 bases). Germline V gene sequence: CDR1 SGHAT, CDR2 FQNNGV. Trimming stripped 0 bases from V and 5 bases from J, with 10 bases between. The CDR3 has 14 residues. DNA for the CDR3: TGTGCCAGCAGCTTAGAGCTGGGGGCGGAGACCCAGTACTTC. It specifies CASSLELGAETQYF. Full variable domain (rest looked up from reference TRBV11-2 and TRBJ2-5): EAGVAQSPRYKIIEKRQSVAFWCNPISGHATLYWYQQILGQGPKLLIQFQNNGVVDDSQLPKDRFSAERLKGVDSTLKIQPAKLEDSAVYLCASSLELGAETQYFGPGTRLLVL.

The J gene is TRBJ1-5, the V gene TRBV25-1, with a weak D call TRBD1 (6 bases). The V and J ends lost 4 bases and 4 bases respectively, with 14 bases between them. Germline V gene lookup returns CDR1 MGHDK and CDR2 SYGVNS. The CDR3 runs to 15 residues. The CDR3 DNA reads TGTGCCAGCAGTGGACAGGACGGAATAAATCAGCCCCAGCATTTT. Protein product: CASSGQDGINQPQHF. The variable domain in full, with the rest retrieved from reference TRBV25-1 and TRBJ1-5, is EADIYQTPRYLVIGTGKKITLECSQTMGHDKMYWYQQDPGMELHLIHYSYGVNSTEKGDLSSESTVSRIRTEHFPLTLESARPSHTSQYLCASSGQDGINQPQHFGDGTRLSIL.

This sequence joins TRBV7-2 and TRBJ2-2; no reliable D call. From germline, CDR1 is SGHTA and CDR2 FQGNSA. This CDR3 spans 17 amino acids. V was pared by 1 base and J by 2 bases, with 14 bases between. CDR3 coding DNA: TGTGCCAGCAGCTTAGGACGCGTCTTGACAAACACCGGGGAGCTGTTTTTT. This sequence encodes CASSLGRVLTNTGELFF. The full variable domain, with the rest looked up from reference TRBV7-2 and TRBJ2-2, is GAGVSQSPSNKVTEKGKDVELRCDPISGHTALYWYRQSLGQGLEFLIYFQGNSAPDKSGLPSDRFSAERTGGSVSTLTIQRTQQEDSAVYLCASSLGRVLTNTGELFFGEGSRLTVL.

Written as DNA, the CDR3 is TGTGCCAGCAGCGCGGATAGGAACAGGGTGACTGAAGCTTTCTTT. Translated: CASSADRNRVTEAFF. The chain couples TRBV5-4 to TRBJ1-1; possible D gene TRBD1, 6 bases. CDR1 and CDR2 (germline): SGHNT, YYREEE (reference sequence). The CDR3 totals 15 residues. V was trimmed by 4 bases and J by 5 bases, leaving 18 bases between them. The full variable domain, rest sourced from reference TRBV5-4 and TRBJ1-1, is ETGVTQSPTHLIKTRGQQVTLRCSSQSGHNTVSWYQQALGQGPQFIFQYYREEENGRGNFPPRFSGLQFPNYSSELNVNALELDDSALYLCASSADRNRVTEAFFGQGTRLTVV.